This TCR beta chain is from a study of shared clonotypes between healthy human individuals. Germline lookup yields CDR1 SGDLS and CDR2 YYNGEE. The CDR3 extends over 15 amino acids. V shed 3 bases and J 5 bases; nucleotides not matched to a gene: 8. Data came from immunoSEQ multiplex PCR; TCRdb stores just in-frame clones and leaves some out. The table shows roughly 2,000,000 clones, with about 95% occurring only once. CD45RO-negative, CCR7-positively selected cells formed the naive CD8 fraction, excluding terminally differentiated effector memory CD45RA+ cells. This TCR came from a man aged 18 to 29 in good health. The sequencing sample was made of naive CD8+ T cells sorted from blood. The chain joins TRBV9 to TRBJ2-7; TRBD1 aligns across 10 bases. CDR3 sequence: CASSAEIGTGDEQYF. The CDR3 DNA follows: TGTGCCAGCAGCGCAGAGATAGGGACAGGGGACGAGCAGTACTTC.